This entry lists 14 T cell receptor beta chains sequenced from one sample in a study of blood T cell repertoires in COVID-19. Clones were sequenced by immunoSEQ multiplex PCR, and TCRdb holds only the in-frame ones, with some missing. The table shows approximately 140,000 clones, with 87% occurring only once. The specimen was peripheral blood. The receptors derive from a woman aged 55 to 70 with active or convalescent COVID-19.

The J gene is TRBJ1-4, the V gene TRBV30, with unresolved D. The CDR3 runs 13 residues. Germline CDR1 is GTSNPN and CDR2 is SVGIG (reference sequence). The ends were cut back, 6 bases at V and 5 bases at J, with 13 bases in the middle. The CDR3 DNA sequence: TGTGCCTGCTGGGTGAGGGAAAATGAAAAACTGTTTTTT. It translates to CACWVRENEKLFF.

This chain joins TRBV29-1 and TRBJ1-1, with TRBD1 as a possible D gene (6 bases). V lost 4 bases, J lost 4 bases, and 13 bases lay in between. The CDR3 contains 13 residues. Per germline, CDR1 SQVTM and CDR2 ANQGSEA. CDR3 amino acids: CSVGVQGTTEAFF. CDR3 in DNA: TGCAGCGTTGGGGTTCAGGGGACCACTGAAGCTTTCTTT.

The chain recombines TRBV19 with TRBJ1-6, with D perhaps matching TRBD1 (5 bases). Germline V lookup: CDR1 LNHDA, CDR2 SQIVND (reference sequence). The germline V and J ends were trimmed by 3 bases and 7 bases, with 10 bases remaining between them. This CDR3 region has 14 residues. The CDR3, as DNA: TGTGCCAGTAGTATGGGGGGGATGAATTCACCCCTCCACTTT. The encoded protein is CASSMGGMNSPLHF.

The chain employs TRBV7-6 and TRBJ2-3; D gene uncertain. This CDR3 spans 15 amino acids. V gave up 6 bases and J gave up 0 bases, with 13 bases separating them. The germline V gene has CDR1 SGHVS and CDR2 FNYEAQ. CDR3 protein: CASRDRPDSTDTQYF. The CDR3 DNA is TGTGCCAGCAGAGATCGCCCAGATAGCACAGATACGCAGTATTTT.

This clone occurred once. The CDR3 here is CASSPGTGSAYEQYF. CDR3 nucleotides: TGTGCCAGCAGCCCTGGGACAGGGTCAGCCTACGAGCAGTACTTC. The rearrangement uses TRBV7-3 and TRBJ2-7, with TRBD1 matching 9 bases. CDR3 size: 15 residues. V shed 5 bases and J 2 bases; nucleotides not matched to a gene: 7. CDR1 is SGHTA and CDR2 is FQGTGA in the germline V gene.

The chain carries TRBV4-3 and TRBJ2-2; tentative D call: TRBD2 (7 bases). There are 16 residues in the CDR3. From germline, CDR1 is LGHNA and CDR2 YSLEER. V was shortened by 0 bases and J by 7 bases, with 15 bases between the two germline ends. The DNA for the CDR3 is TGCGCCAGCAGCCAAGAAAATGCGGGGGCCGGCGGGGAGCTGTTTTTT. Translating gives CASSQENAGAGGELFF.

A single count supports this clone. The chain carries TRBV27 and TRBJ1-1; D gene uncertain. Looked up from germline, CDR1 is MNHEY and CDR2 is SMNVEV (reference sequence). Deletions cut 2 bases from V and 4 bases from J, with 14 bases between. The CDR3 runs to 15 residues. The DNA of the CDR3 is TGTGCCAGCAGTTTACGGACTGGTTGGGGCACTGAAGCTTTCTTT. It specifies CASSLRTGWGTEAFF.

The chain couples TRBV4-3 to TRBJ2-3; TRBD1 might be the D (5 bases). The V gene lost 0 bases and the J gene lost 5 bases, with 15 bases spanning the gap. This CDR3 is built from 16 residues. Looked up from germline, CDR1 is LGHNA and CDR2 is YSLEER. CDR3: CASSQEGSPTGDTQYF. The CDR3 region has the DNA TGCGCCAGCAGCCAAGAGGGATCTCCAACAGGAGATACGCAGTATTTT.

This clone is a singleton in its sample. The V and J genes are TRBV7-9 and TRBJ2-3; no clear D. The CDR3 is 15 residues long. CDR1 is SEHNR and CDR2 is FQNEAQ in the germline V gene (reference sequence). With 3 bases removed from V and 5 bases from J, the gap between germline ends came to 15 bases. The CDR3 reads CASSFLTELEDTQYF. CDR3 in DNA: TGTGCCAGCAGCTTTTTGACGGAGCTAGAAGATACGCAGTATTTT.

V is TRBV4-3 and J is TRBJ1-2, with no clear D. CDR1 and CDR2 (germline): LGHNA, YSLEER. V lost 0 bases to trimming and J lost 2 bases, with 10 bases between them. The CDR3 loop spans 15 amino acids. The CDR3 reads CASSQDAAANYGYTF. CDR3 nucleotides: TGCGCCAGCAGCCAAGATGCGGCAGCCAACTATGGCTACACCTTC.

The chain recombines TRBV7-2 with TRBJ2-5, with 8 bases matching TRBD2. V was pared by 4 bases and J by 1 base, with 8 bases of the junction left unmatched. Germline V lookup: CDR1 SGHTA, CDR2 FQGNSA. The CDR3 spans 16 residues. Written as DNA, the CDR3 is TGTGCCAGCAGCTCCGGACCCGCGGGGGGCCAAGAGACCCAGTACTTC. Amino acid sequence: CASSSGPAGGQETQYF.

The chain couples TRBV3-1 (or the pseudogene TRBV3-2) to TRBJ2-3; TRBD2 matches 7 bases. Germline trimming cut 4 bases from V and 2 bases from J; bases unmatched to any gene: 9. This CDR3 spans 16 amino acids. Per germline, CDR1 LGHDT and CDR2 YNNKEL (reference sequence). The CDR3 sequence: CASSLPGRETTDTQYF. CDR3 coding DNA: TGTGCCAGCAGCCTCCCGGGGCGGGAGACCACAGATACGCAGTATTTT.

The chain couples TRBV6-5 to TRBJ1-1; D is unresolved. The germline CDR1 and CDR2 sequences are MNHEY and SVGAGI. The CDR3 loop spans 11 amino acids. V lost 3 bases, J lost 8 bases, and 7 bases lay in between. CDR3 sequence reads: CASSYREEAFF. The CDR3 region has the DNA TGTGCCAGCAGTTATCGGGAGGAAGCTTTCTTT.

The chain employs TRBV3-1 (or the pseudogene TRBV3-2) and TRBJ2-1; TRBD2 might be the D (6 bases). The V end lost 4 bases, the J end lost 7 bases, and 20 bases lay between the germline ends. The CDR3 is made up of 16 amino acids. Germline V gene sequence: CDR1 LGHDT, CDR2 YNNKEL (reference sequence). The DNA for the CDR3 is TGTGCCAGCAGCCTAGTAGCGGCGGACGGGTGTAATGAGCAGTTCTTC. As protein: CASSLVAADGCNEQFF.